This T cell receptor (beta chain) is drawn from a study of cytomegalovirus exposure and HLA in healthy donors. The repertoire was sequenced with immunoSEQ multiplex PCR; TCRdb's copy has only in-frame clones and lacks some. The sample lists about 73,000 clones, approximately 94% occurring once. CDR1 SGHRS and CDR2 YFSETQ come from the germline V gene. This CDR3 is built from 14 residues. The ends lost 2 bases at V and 5 bases at J; junction bases unmatched: 4. Separate from the roughly 700-subject first cohort was the approximately 120-subject validation cohort, to which the donors belonged. Concerning this clone: Antigen unknown.

Overall study findings and caveats: The tendency of first-cohort TCR clusters to co-occur in the roughly 130 validation repertoires was the finding of a later analysis.

This receptor was obtained from a woman aged 18 to 35 in good health and CMV-seronegative. This sequence joins TRBV5-1 and TRBJ2-1, with TRBD1 identical over 7 bases. The material sequenced was PBMCs. This chain's CDR3 is CASSLGGADNEQFF. DNA of the CDR3: TGCGCCAGCAGCTTAGGGGGCGCAGACAATGAGCAGTTCTTC. The full variable domain, in which reference TRBV5-1 and TRBJ2-1 provide the parts outside the CDR3, is KAGVTQTPRYLIKTRGQQVTLSCSPISGHRSVSWYQQTPGQGLQFLFEYFSETQRNKGNFPGRFSGRQFSNSRSEMNVSTLELGDSALYLCASSLGGADNEQFFGPGTRLTVL.